Shown below are 25 T cell receptor beta chains from a single sample sequenced in a study of T cell repertoires in cytomegalovirus infection. Antigens of these TCRs are unknown. In TCRdb, the reads were re-called with MiXCR into one record per CDR3 protein. This sample has about a million distinct CDR3 sequences, with around 30% found just once. Sequenced here: cultured CD8+ T cells from PBMCs, sampled from culture after CMV antigen stimulation. These receptors came from a human donor in good health (CMV status not recorded). Some clones in this sample may be carry-over from other donors' samples.

This clonotype has just a few counts. The chain uses TRBV7-6 and TRBJ1-1, with D uncertain. In germline, CDR1 is SGHVS, CDR2 FNYEAQ. V dropped 5 bases and J dropped 4 bases, with 8 bases sitting between them. This CDR3 has 12 residues. CDR3 loop: CASSLKSTEAFF. In DNA, the CDR3 is TGTGCCAGCAGCCTTAAGAGCACTGAAGCTTTCTTT. Looking up the rest from reference TRBV7-6 and TRBJ1-1 gives the full variable domain: GAGVSQSPRYKVTKRGQDVALRCDPISGHVSLYWYRQALGQGPEFLTYFNYEAQQDKSGLPNDRFSAERPEGSISTLTIQRTEQRDSAMYRCASSLKSTEAFFGQGTRLTVV.

The chain carries TRBV12-3 or TRBV12-4 and TRBJ2-7, with 8 nucleotides matching TRBD1. The CDR3 has 15 amino acids. V lost 7 bases and J lost 4; bases outside the gene matches: 12. DNA of the CDR3: TGTGCCAGCACCGCACGGACAGGGAACCTGTACGAGCAGTACTTC. This translates into CASTARTGNLYEQYF.

This chain joins TRBV7-9 and TRBJ1-3; D unclear. Germline-derived CDR1 and CDR2 are SEHNR and FQNEAQ (reference sequence). The CDR3 sequence is 13 residues long. V shed 8 bases and J shed 4 bases, with 12 bases lying between them. The CDR3 protein is CASGFSTGNTIYF. The DNA for the CDR3 is TGTGCCAGCGGATTTTCCACGGGAAACACCATATATTTT.

This clonotype was recorded a few times. The V and J genes are TRBV19 and TRBJ1-1; D is uncertain. V shed 6 bases and J shed 3 bases, with 17 bases lying between them. Germline assignment: CDR1 LNHDA and CDR2 SQIVND (reference sequence). The CDR3 is 15 amino acids. CDR3 loop: CASRPKGYGDTEAFF. The CDR3 nucleotides read TGTGCCAGTAGGCCAAAGGGCTACGGCGACACTGAAGCTTTCTTT.

This chain links TRBV4-3 with TRBJ1-1, with D perhaps matching TRBD1 (5 bases). Germline V gives CDR1 LGHNA, CDR2 YSLEER. The CDR3 runs 13 residues. Deletions cut 6 bases from V and 3 bases from J, with 11 bases between. The CDR3 here is CASSPGYYTEAFF. The CDR3 nucleotides read TGCGCCAGCAGTCCAGGGTATTACACTGAAGCTTTCTTT.

The V call is TRBV12-5, the J call TRBJ1-5, with D possibly being TRBD1 (5 bases). Germline assignment: CDR1 LGHNT and CDR2 FRNRAP. This CDR3 is 17 amino acids long. Trimming took off 4 bases at V and 5 bases at J, with 21 bases between the two ends. In DNA form, the CDR3 reads TGTGCTAGTGGTTGGACGGGGCTCCCGGACCTCGATCAGCCCCAGCATTTT. Protein sequence: CASGWTGLPDLDQPQHF.

The CDR3 reads CASSYSLQSYEQYV. DNA of the CDR3: TGTGCCAGCAGTTACTCGCTACAGTCCTACGAGCAGTACGTC. The chain joins TRBV6-6 to TRBJ2-7; D call uncertain. Germline CDR1 and CDR2: MNHNY and SVGAGI (reference sequence). There are 14 residues in the CDR3. V shed 0 bases and J shed 1 base, with 7 bases lying between them.

The CDR3 DNA reads TGTGCCAGCAGTTCCCTGTTCCGGGACGGTTCTAATGAGCAGTTCTTC. Translation gives CASSSLFRDGSNEQFF. The chain couples TRBV28 to TRBJ2-1; the D gene could be TRBD1 or TRBD2 (5 bases each). This CDR3 is built from 16 residues. CDR1 is MDHEN, CDR2 SYDVKM, per germline. Trimming left V 4 bases short and J 7 bases short, with 20 bases between.

The J gene is TRBJ1-1, the V gene TRBV27, with 9 bases lining up with TRBD1. Germline CDR1 reads MNHEY; CDR2 reads SMNVEV (reference sequence). The J segment lost 11 bases and the V segment lost 0 bases, leaving 13 bases of the junction unmatched. The CDR3 has 16 residues. The CDR3 sequence: CASSLSKNVQGAGAFF. The CDR3 DNA follows: TGTGCCAGCAGTTTATCAAAAAACGTACAGGGGGCAGGGGCTTTCTTT.

The chain uses TRBV7-2 and TRBJ1-5; D unresolved. The germline V gene encodes CDR1 SGHTA and CDR2 FQGNSA. V was shortened by 1 base and J by 7 bases, with 17 bases between the two germline ends. The CDR3 totals 16 residues. The CDR3 reads CASSLEDPRTGQPQHF. Here the CDR3 DNA reads TGTGCCAGCAGCTTAGAGGATCCCAGGACGGGCCAGCCCCAGCATTTT.

This clonotype was seen a few times. The chain links TRBV29-1 to TRBJ1-5; 9 bases map to TRBD1. This CDR3 has 12 amino acids. Trimming cost V 4 bases and J 7 bases; bases outside gene matches: 2. The V gene's germline CDR1 is SQVTM and CDR2 ANQGSEA. The CDR3 nucleotides read TGCAGCGTTGGACAGGGGGGACAGCCCCAGCATTTT. This codes for CSVGQGGQPQHF.

This clonotype occurred many times. The rearrangement uses TRBV10-3 and TRBJ1-6; 7 nucleotides line up with TRBD1. CDR1 ENHRY and CDR2 SYGVKD come from the germline V gene. J was trimmed by 12 bases and V by 5 bases; bases with no gene match: 13. The CDR3 spans 15 residues. CDR3 coding DNA: TGTGCCATCAGTCCTATGACAGGGCTCAGAGGACCCCTCCACTTT. As protein: CAISPMTGLRGPLHF.

This clonotype has ten or more counts. This chain joins TRBV7-9 and TRBJ2-1, with 7 bases identical to TRBD1. The V and J ends lost 5 bases and 12 bases, in that order; junction bases with no gene match: 7. The CDR3 sequence is 12 residues long. Germline V lookup: CDR1 SEHNR, CDR2 FQNEAQ (reference sequence). CDR3 sequence reads: CASSPGGQMQFF. The DNA for the CDR3 is TGTGCCAGCAGCCCAGGGGGACAGATGCAGTTCTTC.

The V and J genes are TRBV6-2 or TRBV6-3 and TRBJ2-2; 7 nucleotides match TRBD1. Germline values: CDR1 MNHEY, CDR2 SVGEGT. The CDR3 has 16 amino acids. The V gene end was trimmed by 2 bases and the J gene end by 7 bases; junction bases not matched to a gene: 10. The CDR3 sequence: CASSYPQGVGNGELFF. The CDR3 nucleotides read TGTGCCAGCAGTTACCCCCAGGGGGTTGGGAACGGGGAGCTGTTTTTT.

This clonotype was seen a handful of times. The chain employs TRBV6-6 and TRBJ1-2; 9 nucleotides agree with TRBD1. Germline CDR1 reads MNHNY; CDR2 reads SVGAGI (reference sequence). This CDR3 is 16 amino acids long. V shed 4 bases, J shed 3 bases, and the junction held 9 bases outside the gene matches. Here the CDR3 reads CASSSAGTGSHYGYTF. The CDR3 coding sequence is TGTGCCAGCAGTTCGGCCGGGACAGGGTCCCACTATGGCTACACCTTC.

A few counts support this clonotype. CDR3 sequence: CASILDGGSYNEQFF. CDR3 in DNA: TGTGCCAGCATCCTAGACGGGGGATCCTACAATGAGCAGTTCTTC. J is TRBJ2-1 and V is TRBV6-1, with D maybe TRBD2 (6 bases). The germline CDR1 and CDR2 sequences are MNHNS and SASEGT. The germline V and J ends were trimmed by 7 bases and 1 base, with 14 bases remaining between them. The length of the CDR3 is 15 residues.

As regards this clonotype: With a much larger clone just one base away, this may be a read error. The chain couples TRBV4-1 to TRBJ2-5; TRBD2 aligns across 15 bases. This CDR3 has 20 residues. Germline V gene lookup returns CDR1 MGHRA and CDR2 YSYEKL. J gave up 0 bases and V 4 bases, and 12 bases lay outside the gene matches. The CDR3 reads CASSRQPGLAGGRDQETQYF. The CDR3 DNA reads TGCGCCAGCAGCCGCCAGCCGGGACTAGCGGGGGGACGGGACCAAGAGACCCAGTACTTC.

The J gene is TRBJ1-1, the V gene TRBV6-1; D unresolved. CDR3 size: 11 residues. Germline V lookup: CDR1 MNHNS, CDR2 SASEGT. V lost 11 bases and J lost 5, with 12 bases in between. This CDR3 reads CAVTLRTEAFF. The CDR3 region has the DNA TGTGCCGTAACTTTGAGGACTGAAGCTTTCTTT.

Notes on this clonotype: Compared with germline, one end of the junction differs, possibly owing to a read error. The chain combines TRBV7-2 with TRBJ2-3; the match to TRBD2 covers 14 bases. Germline CDR1 and CDR2: SGHTA and FQGNSA. The CDR3 length is 16 residues. This chain's CDR3 is CAGSMTSGGAEDTQYF. Here the CDR3 DNA reads TGTGCCGGCAGCATGACTAGCGGGGGGGCCGAAGATACGCAGTATTTT.

The chain combines TRBV7-3 with TRBJ2-3; 9 bases match TRBD2. V lost 1 base to trimming and J lost 13 bases; unmatched junction nucleotides: 6. The germline V gene has CDR1 SGHTA and CDR2 FQGTGA. This CDR3 comprises 13 residues. CDR3 sequence reads: CASSLSGGAVKYF. As DNA, the CDR3 is TGTGCCAGCAGCTTAAGCGGGGGGGCCGTAAAGTATTTT.

The V and J genes are TRBV6-6 and TRBJ1-2; D remains unclear. Between the trimmed V and J ends, which lost 6 bases and 4 bases, there was a span of 18 bases. Per germline, CDR1 MNHNY and CDR2 SVGAGI (reference sequence). CDR3 length equals 15 residues. The DNA for the CDR3 is TGTGCCAGCAGCTCCCTCGGGCAGCCGATCTATGGCTACACCTTC. It specifies CASSSLGQPIYGYTF.

The V and J genes are TRBV29-1 and TRBJ2-1; tentative D call: TRBD1 (5 bases). The V end lost 0 bases, the J end lost 8 bases, and 17 bases lay between the germline ends. CDR3 length: 15 residues. Germline CDR1 is SQVTM and CDR2 is ANQGSEA. The chain's CDR3 is CSVEDYMAGLDEQFF. CDR3 DNA sequence: TGCAGCGTTGAAGATTATATGGCAGGGCTGGATGAGCAGTTCTTC.

In its sample, this clonotype was seen many times. J is TRBJ2-4 and V is TRBV7-2; 7 bases line up with TRBD2. The germline V gene has CDR1 SGHTA and CDR2 FQGNSA. Trimming removed 4 bases from V and 6 bases from J; junction bases left unmatched: 6. This CDR3 comprises 14 residues. CDR3 region: CASSSGLAVNIQYF. The CDR3 bases are TGTGCCAGCAGCTCAGGGCTAGCGGTAAACATTCAGTACTTC.

CDR3 in DNA: TGCGCCAGCAGCCAAGATACCTCCACTAGCGTGGTTACCAATGAGCAGTTCTTC. Its translation: CASSQDTSTSVVTNEQFF. The chain joins TRBV4-1 to TRBJ2-1; 7 nucleotides agree with TRBD2. This CDR3 region has 18 residues. In germline, CDR1 is MGHRA, CDR2 YSYEKL. V lost 0 bases and J lost 6; bases outside the gene matches: 14.

The rearrangement links TRBV28 to TRBJ1-1; the D gene is possibly TRBD1 (5 bases). Germline CDR1 and CDR2: MDHEN and SYDVKM. V was trimmed by 4 bases and J by 5 bases, leaving 11 bases between them. This CDR3 is 13 amino acids long. The DNA of the CDR3 is TGTGCCAGCAGTTGGAGGGGCGTTACTGAAGCTTTCTTT. Amino acids: CASSWRGVTEAFF.